This T cell receptor (beta chain) appears in the sequencing data of a study of T cell changes during pregnancy in multiple sclerosis (dated by TCRdb to between 2018 and 2020). In the study overall: In women with multiple sclerosis, the researchers looked at how the T cell repertoire shifted as pregnancy progressed.

Worth noting for this clone: The antigen it recognizes is unknown. No base quality information exists; no much larger clone differs at one position.

V is cut by 8 bases and J by 5 bases, and the space between the germline ends is 18 bases. CDR3 length: 14 amino acids, cysteine to phenylalanine. CDR3 DNA only is kept here, 42 bases in frame from base 1. Reading the germline V gene gives CDR1 SNHLY and CDR2 FYNNEI. The library was prepared using the immunoSEQ multiplex PCR assay. Drawn from immuneACCESS, this table holds only the in-frame rearrangements with V and J called that TCRdb kept. Clones are partly lost; checked studies trace under half to an unresolved V gene and leave the rest unexplained. A total of about 65,000 clones appear in this sample, roughly 92% of them only once. Approximately 3% of the sample lies in the top ten.

This chain is built from TRBV2 and TRBJ1-2; a confident D gene designation cannot be given. The sequence came from a female donor in good health, enrolled as a control in a pregnancy study. The material was CD8+ T cells from peripheral blood mononuclear cells, obtained in the third trimester of pregnancy. Here the CDR3 is given as CASRREDPRYGYTF. The nucleotide sequence reads as follows: TGTGCCAGCCGGAGGGAGGACCCTAGATATGGCTACACCTTC.